These 29 T cell receptor beta chains were all obtained from the same sample, sequenced in a study of blood T cell repertoires in COVID-19. Here immunoSEQ multiplex PCR was the method, and the copy in TCRdb shows in-frame clones only, minus some. Of roughly 250,000 clones in the sample, over 80% were seen once. The specimen sequenced was PBMCs or T cells enriched from blood (not recorded which). Receptors originate from a human donor in a cohort exposed to, infected with or recovered from COVID-19 (not recorded which). The donor label of this sample is uncertain.

The rearrangement uses TRBV3-1 (or the pseudogene TRBV3-2) and TRBJ1-2, with D uncertain. V lost 4 bases and J 3 bases, leaving 9 bases between the germline ends. The germline V gene encodes CDR1 LGHDT and CDR2 YNNKEL (reference sequence). There are 13 residues in the CDR3. The CDR3 DNA sequence: TGTGCCAGCAGCCCCCTTCCGGACTATGGCTACACCTTC. This sequence encodes CASSPLPDYGYTF.

The chain has TRBV7-9 and TRBJ1-1, with D perhaps TRBD1 (5 bases). This CDR3 is built from 14 residues. CDR1 and CDR2 from the germline V gene are SEHNR and FQNEAQ (reference sequence). V lost 4 bases to trimming and J lost 1 base, with 10 bases between them. CDR3 sequence reads: CASSSSTGNTEAFF. CDR3 in DNA: TGTGCCAGCAGCTCCTCAACAGGGAACACTGAAGCTTTCTTT.

The V gene is TRBV7-2, the J gene TRBJ2-5; TRBD1 agrees at 7 bases. Trimming cost V 5 bases and J 1 base; bases outside gene matches: 4. Germline V gene lookup returns CDR1 SGHTA and CDR2 FQGNSA. The CDR3 is made up of 14 amino acids. CDR3 sequence reads: CASSPDRVQETQYF. The DNA for the CDR3 is TGTGCCAGCAGCCCAGACAGGGTCCAAGAGACCCAGTACTTC.

This clone was seen a few times. The chain has TRBV7-9 and TRBJ2-7; 8 bases are a match to TRBD1. The CDR3 length is 14 residues. CDR1 is SEHNR, CDR2 FQNEAQ, per germline (reference sequence). The ends lost 3 bases at V and 3 bases at J; junction bases unmatched: 4. The CDR3 region is CASSLDRDHYEQYF. CDR3 DNA: TGTGCCAGCAGCTTGGACAGGGACCACTACGAGCAGTACTTC.

This chain joins TRBV6-4 and TRBJ1-2; D is unclear. CDR3 length equals 11 residues. The V gene's germline CDR1 is MRHNA and CDR2 SNTAGT. The V gene lost 2 bases and the J gene lost 7 bases, with 5 bases spanning the gap. Here the CDR3 DNA reads TGTGCCAGCAGTGACCGCGGTGGCTACACCTTC. Translated: CASSDRGGYTF.

CDR3 region: CASSQGQEDSGNTIYF. In DNA, the CDR3 is TGTGCCAGCAGCCAAGGGCAGGAGGATTCTGGAAACACCATATATTTT. The chain has TRBV4-2 and TRBJ1-3; D remains unclear. There are 16 residues in the CDR3. The ends were cut back, 1 base at V and 1 base at J, with 11 bases in the middle. Germline CDR1 and CDR2: LGHNA and YNFKEQ.

The chain uses TRBV27 and TRBJ2-7; D is possibly TRBD2 (7 bases). CDR1 MNHEY and CDR2 SMNVEV come from the germline V gene (reference sequence). The CDR3 length is 15 residues. Between the trimmed V and J ends, which lost 2 bases and 2 bases, there was a span of 13 bases. The CDR3 coding sequence is TGTGCCAGCAGTTTAACAAGGGGGGGACCCTACGAGCAGTACTTC. It is translated as CASSLTRGGPYEQYF.

This rearrangement joins TRBV19 to TRBJ2-7; no reliable D call. Per germline, CDR1 LNHDA and CDR2 SQIVND (reference sequence). V was shortened by 3 bases and J by 6 bases, with 15 bases between the two germline ends. This CDR3 is 14 amino acids long. The CDR3 reads CASSMTADNFEQYF. The CDR3 DNA reads as TGTGCCAGTAGTATGACCGCCGACAATTTCGAGCAGTACTTC.

J is TRBJ1-1 and V is TRBV19, with 7 bases aligning to TRBD1. CDR3 length equals 16 residues. Germline lookup yields CDR1 LNHDA and CDR2 SQIVND (reference sequence). V shed 1 base and J 7 bases; nucleotides not matched to a gene: 12. In nucleotides, the CDR3 is TGTGCCAGTAGTATAGGGAGGGGACCCAACAGGGGTGAAGCTTTCTTT. Translating it yields CASSIGRGPNRGEAFF.

CDR3 sequence reads: CASSQDWPPYEQYF. CDR3 DNA sequence: TGCGCCAGCAGCCAAGATTGGCCACCCTACGAGCAGTACTTC. The genes are TRBV4-3 and TRBJ2-7; D gene ambiguous. Germline loops: CDR1 LGHNA, CDR2 YSLEER. Trimming took off 0 bases at V and 2 bases at J, with 8 bases between the two ends. The CDR3 contains 14 residues.

The sample holds a few counts of this clone. CDR3 loop: CASSLAPGLPDFYEQYF. The CDR3 region has the DNA TGTGCCAGCAGCTTAGCCCCGGGACTCCCTGACTTTTACGAGCAGTACTTC. The V and J genes are TRBV11-2 and TRBJ2-7; the D gene is possibly TRBD2 (6 bases). Looked up from germline, CDR1 is SGHAT and CDR2 is FQNNGV. V lost 1 base to trimming and J lost 4 bases, with 20 bases between them. The CDR3 consists of 17 residues.

The V and J genes are TRBV3-1 (or the pseudogene TRBV3-2) and TRBJ2-3; weak D call: TRBD2 (5 bases). V was cut by 0 bases and J by 0 bases, with 19 bases left in between. In germline, CDR1 is LGHDT, CDR2 YNNKEL (reference sequence). This CDR3 is built from 19 residues. CDR3 nucleotides: TGTGCCAGCAGCCAAGATAAGTGGGGAGCTGACTATAGCACAGATACGCAGTATTTT. Amino acid sequence: CASSQDKWGADYSTDTQYF.

The chain recombines TRBV6-2 or TRBV6-3 with TRBJ2-5; D remains ambiguous. Deletions cut 4 bases from V and 0 bases from J, with 12 bases between. Germline V lookup: CDR1 MNHEY, CDR2 SVGEGT. CDR3 length equals 15 residues. The DNA of the CDR3 is TGTGCCAGCAGTTCTCCCTCAGTGTACCAAGAGACCCAGTACTTC. It is translated as CASSSPSVYQETQYF.

The J gene is TRBJ1-6, the V gene TRBV5-8; 9 nucleotides line up with TRBD1. Germline loops: CDR1 SGHTS, CDR2 YDEGEE. There are 14 residues in the CDR3. The V segment lost 2 bases and the J segment 11 bases; nucleotides outside the gene matches: 5. CDR3 loop: CASSLGTGSPPLHF. The CDR3 DNA follows: TGTGCCAGCAGCTTAGGGACAGGGTCGCCACCCCTCCACTTT.

In its sample, this clone was seen a few times. The chain is built from TRBV11-2 and TRBJ2-1, with D maybe TRBD2 (5 bases). Looked up from germline, CDR1 is SGHAT and CDR2 is FQNNGV. The CDR3 is made up of 15 amino acids. The germline V and J ends were trimmed by 3 bases and 2 bases, with 11 bases remaining between them. The CDR3 DNA sequence: TGTGCCAGCAGCTTTGGCGGGTTTACCTACAATGAGCAGTTCTTC. This codes for CASSFGGFTYNEQFF. Combining the CDR3 with reference TRBV11-2 and TRBJ2-1 gives the whole variable domain EAGVAQSPRYKIIEKRQSVAFWCNPISGHATLYWYQQILGQGPKLLIQFQNNGVVDDSQLPKDRFSAERLKGVDSTLKIQPAKLEDSAVYLCASSFGGFTYNEQFFGPGTRLTVL.

The V and J genes are TRBV12-3 or TRBV12-4 and TRBJ1-5; D is uncertain. The CDR3 extends over 13 amino acids. The V and J ends lost 3 bases and 5 bases respectively, with 8 bases between them. CDR3 protein: CASSFSVYQPQHF. The CDR3 DNA follows: TGTGCCAGCAGTTTTTCAGTTTATCAGCCCCAGCATTTT.

This rearrangement joins TRBV6-1 to TRBJ1-2; D is possibly TRBD1 (6 bases). Looked up from germline, CDR1 is MNHNS and CDR2 is SASEGT. V was cut by 1 base and J by 2 bases, with 14 bases left in between. The CDR3 sequence is 16 residues long. CDR3 DNA sequence: TGTGCCAGCAGTGAAGAGGGGGAGGGCTTAAACTATGGCTACACCTTC. Translation: CASSEEGEGLNYGYTF.

The V and J genes are TRBV29-1 and TRBJ2-7, with TRBD1 matching over 9 bases. The CDR3 totals 13 residues. The V and J ends lost 7 bases and 6 bases, in that order; junction bases with no gene match: 10. Germline CDR1 and CDR2: SQVTM and ANQGSEA. CDR3 amino acids: CSARGTGRSEQYF. CDR3 DNA: TGCAGCGCCCGCGGGACAGGGAGGTCCGAGCAGTACTTC.

The rearrangement uses TRBV7-6 and TRBJ2-1, with TRBD2 matching over 10 bases. CDR3 length: 16 residues. The ends lost 5 bases at V and 4 bases at J; junction bases unmatched: 8. Per the germline V gene, CDR1 is SGHVS and CDR2 is FNYEAQ. The DNA for the CDR3 is TGTGCCAGCAGCGCTCAGTCTAGCGGGGGTTACAATGAGCAGTTCTTC. Its protein product is CASSAQSSGGYNEQFF.

The chain links TRBV18 to TRBJ2-6, with 7 bases identical to TRBD1. The CDR3 totals 17 residues. Unmatched junction bases numbered 6, after V lost 4 bases and J lost 0 bases. CDR1 KGHSH and CDR2 LQKENI come from the germline V gene. CDR3: CASSLQGMVSGANVLTF. The CDR3 nucleotides are TGTGCCAGCTCACTACAGGGGATGGTCTCTGGGGCCAACGTCCTGACTTTC.

The gene calls are TRBV19 and TRBJ1-4; D is unresolved. The germline V gene has CDR1 LNHDA and CDR2 SQIVND (reference sequence). Deletions cut 1 base from V and 8 bases from J, with 14 bases between. This CDR3 is 15 amino acids long. The CDR3 sequence is CASSIGREVREKLFF. CDR3 DNA: TGTGCCAGTAGTATAGGGAGGGAAGTACGAGAAAAACTGTTTTTT.

V is TRBV6-5 and J is TRBJ2-3; 7 nucleotides match TRBD2. V gave up 6 bases and J gave up 2 bases; unmatched junction bases: 5. Germline assignment: CDR1 MNHEY and CDR2 SVGAGI. CDR3 length: 14 amino acids. Written as DNA, the CDR3 is TGTGCCAGCAGACCTGCGGGGGACACAGATACGCAGTATTTT. Translated, it gives CASRPAGDTDTQYF.

The chain has TRBV10-3 and TRBJ2-3; TRBD1 matches at 12 bases. Germline V lookup: CDR1 ENHRY, CDR2 SYGVKD. V was pared by 6 bases and J by 3 bases, with 4 bases of the junction left unmatched. The CDR3 spans 15 residues. The CDR3 protein is CAISRDRGRTDTQYF. The CDR3 nucleotides read TGTGCCATCAGCCGGGACAGGGGGCGGACAGATACGCAGTATTTT.

The V and J genes are TRBV18 and TRBJ2-3; perhaps TRBD1 as D (5 bases). Germline CDR1 and CDR2: KGHSH and LQKENI. Trimming pared 6 bases from V and 2 bases from J, leaving 6 bases between. The CDR3 runs 12 residues. The chain's CDR3 is CASSDNTDTQYF. CDR3 nucleotides: TGTGCCAGCTCGGACAACACAGATACGCAGTATTTT.

This sequence joins TRBV5-6 and TRBJ1-1; D is perhaps TRBD1 (6 bases). Germline CDR1 is SGHDT and CDR2 is YYEEEE. This CDR3 comprises 14 residues. Trimming cost V 1 base and J 6 bases, with 13 bases left between them. The CDR3 spells CASSLPGAVAEAFF. The CDR3 DNA follows: TGTGCCAGCAGCTTGCCAGGGGCGGTCGCTGAAGCTTTCTTT.

J is TRBJ2-1 and V is TRBV4-1, with TRBD2 identical over 12 bases. The germline V gene has CDR1 MGHRA and CDR2 YSYEKL. Trimming removed 1 base from V and 7 bases from J; junction bases left unmatched: 8. The CDR3 is 17 amino acids. The CDR3 loop reads CASSQGLAGGRGNEQFF. CDR3 sequence (DNA): TGCGCCAGCAGCCAAGGGCTAGCGGGGGGGCGTGGGAATGAGCAGTTCTTC.

V and J are TRBV6-5 and TRBJ1-4; D gene uncertain. This CDR3 has 15 amino acids. The V gene lost 0 bases and the J gene lost 4 bases, with 9 bases spanning the gap. Germline V gene sequence: CDR1 MNHEY, CDR2 SVGAGI. Written as DNA, the CDR3 is TGTGCCAGCAGTTACTCGATGCGGAGTAATGAAAAACTGTTTTTT. It yields the protein CASSYSMRSNEKLFF.

DNA for the CDR3: TGTGCCAGCACGGGGGGCCTTAATGAAAAACTGTTTTTT. This encodes CASTGGLNEKLFF. J is TRBJ1-4 and V is TRBV12-3 or TRBV12-4; weak D call: TRBD1 (6 bases). The CDR3 is 13 amino acids. V lost 7 bases, J lost 4 bases, and 10 bases lay in between.

The genes are TRBV13 and TRBJ1-2; maybe TRBD1 (5 bases). The V and J ends lost 4 bases and 8 bases respectively, with 26 bases between them. The CDR3 is 17 residues long. From germline, CDR1 is PRHDT and CDR2 FYEKMQ (reference sequence). CDR3: CASSSEIGTNWLIGYTF. CDR3 sequence (DNA): TGTGCCAGCAGCTCTGAAATAGGGACTAACTGGTTAATAGGCTACACCTTC.